This T cell receptor (beta chain) is drawn from a study of blood T cell repertoires in COVID-19. The data were produced by immunoSEQ multiplex PCR, yet TCRdb's version contains in-frame clones alone and is incomplete. The repertoire holds 500,000 to 600,000 clones, with 70% to 90% as singletons. This TCR derives from a woman between 45 and 60 years old with COVID-19, enrolled during active disease. The sequencing input was peripheral blood.

As DNA, the CDR3 is TGTGCCAGCAGCACCCGGGGACTAGCGGGGGTTGATACGCAGTATTTT. Translating it yields CASSTRGLAGVDTQYF. The chain combines TRBV11-2 with TRBJ2-3, with TRBD2 matching 14 bases. Germline V CDR1 and CDR2: SGHAT, FQNNGV. This CDR3 region has 16 residues. Trimming cost V 5 bases and J 6 bases; bases outside gene matches: 7.